This T cell receptor (beta chain) was identified during a study of response to subunit inactivated influenza vaccine. As to this clonotype: What it binds is unknown.

The CDR3 loop spans 15 amino acids. Germline V lookup: CDR1 MGHDK, CDR2 SYGVNS. Trimming removed 4 bases from V and 6 bases from J, with 13 bases in between. TCRdb re-called the RT-PCR reads with MiXCR, one entry per CDR3 protein. The sample has about 240,000 distinct CDR3 sequences, 12% seen once. General observations from the study: A suggestion made by the authors is that each seasonal influenza vaccination recruits few new T cells.

The genes are TRBV25-1 and TRBJ1-6; weak D call: TRBD1 (6 bases). The input for sequencing was non-naive T cells sorted from PBMCs, taken 14 days before vaccination. This receptor was obtained from a man aged 50 to 60 who received an inactivated influenza vaccine. The CDR3 DNA follows: TGTGCCAGCAGTGTGAGAACAGGGTTTAATTCACCCCTCCACTTT. Its translation: CASSVRTGFNSPLHF. Full variable domain (outside the CDR3, taken from reference TRBV25-1 and TRBJ1-6): EADIYQTPRYLVIGTGKKITLECSQTMGHDKMYWYQQDPGMELHLIHYSYGVNSTEKGDLSSESTVSRIRTEHFPLTLESARPSHTSQYLCASSVRTGFNSPLHFGNGTRLTVT.